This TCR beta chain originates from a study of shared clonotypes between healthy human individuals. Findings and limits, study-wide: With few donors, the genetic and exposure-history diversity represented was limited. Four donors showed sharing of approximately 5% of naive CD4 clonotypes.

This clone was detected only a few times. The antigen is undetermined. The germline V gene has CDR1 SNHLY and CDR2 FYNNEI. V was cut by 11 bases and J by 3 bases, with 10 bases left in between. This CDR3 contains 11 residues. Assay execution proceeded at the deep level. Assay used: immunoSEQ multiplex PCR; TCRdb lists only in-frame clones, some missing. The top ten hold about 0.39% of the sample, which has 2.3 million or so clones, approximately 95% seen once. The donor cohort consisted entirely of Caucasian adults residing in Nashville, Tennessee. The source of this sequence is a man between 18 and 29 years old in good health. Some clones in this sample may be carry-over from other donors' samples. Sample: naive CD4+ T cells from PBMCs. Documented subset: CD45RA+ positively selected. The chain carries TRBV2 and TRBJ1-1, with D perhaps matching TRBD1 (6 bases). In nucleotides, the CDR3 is TGTGCCGGGGGCTCGGACACTGAAGCTTTCTTT. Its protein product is CAGGSDTEAFF.